This is a list of T cell receptor beta chains from one sample in a study of beta chain features in type 1 diabetes. The protocol was immunoSEQ multiplex PCR, while the TCRdb copy is restricted to in-frame clones and leaves out a portion. This table has under 400,000 clones, 14% appearing once. The sample was central memory CD4+ T cells from blood. The receptors stem from a man aged 25-40 years in good health. The CDR3 runs from the conserved cysteine through the conserved F or W. A D gene is named only where the DNA matches it firmly. Some rows mark clone size as missing; the rest say once, few, many or name a class of expanded clone.

V gene	D gene	J gene	clone size	CDR3 DNA	CDR3 protein
TRBV19	TRBD2	TRBJ2-5	few	TGTGCCAGTACCAAGACACCGGGACTAGCGAAAGAGACCCAGTACTTC	CASTKTPGLAKETQYF
TRBV4-3	.	TRBJ2-1	many	TGCGCCAGCAGCCGTCCTCGGGGTGAGCAGTTCTTC	CASSRPRGEQFF
TRBV7-2	TRBD1	TRBJ1-1	.	TGTGCCAGCAGCTTTTATCTTGGGACAGGGAGGAACACTGAAGCTTTCTTT	CASSFYLGTGRNTEAFF
TRBV7-2	.	TRBJ1-2	.	TGTGCCAGCACCCTGGCTGGGCAAATAGGGGGCTACACCTTC	CASTLAGQIGGYTF
TRBV4-2	TRBD2	TRBJ2-3	.	TGTGCCAGCAGAGAAATTACAAGAGGGAGGGCCGAAGATACGCAGTATTTT	CASREITRGRAEDTQYF
TRBV5-4	.	TRBJ1-1	.	TGTGCCAGCAGCAAATACTTGCGGGCCCGGGGGAACACTGAAGCTTTCTTT	CASSKYLRARGNTEAFF
TRBV27	.	TRBJ1-5	.	TGTGCCAGCAGTACAGGGTATCAGCCCCAGCATTTT	CASSTGYQPQHF
TRBV5-4	.	TRBJ1-5	few	TGTGCCAGCAGCTTGGATAGAGATGGGCCCCAGCATTTT	CASSLDRDGPQHF
TRBV4-1	.	TRBJ2-7	.	TGCGCCAGCAGCCAGTTTACAGTGGACGAGCAGTACTTC	CASSQFTVDEQYF
TRBV7-7	TRBD1	TRBJ2-5	.	TGTGCCAGCAGCCTGGGGACAGGGTGGCAAGAGACCCAGTACTTC	CASSLGTGWQETQYF
TRBV7-8	TRBD1	TRBJ2-7	.	TGTGCCAGCAGCTTCGGGACAGGTCCCTACGAGCAGTACTTC	CASSFGTGPYEQYF
TRBV5-7	TRBD1	TRBJ2-2	many	TGTGCCAGCAGCTTCGGATACAGGGGGCCCGGGGAGCTGTTTTTT	CASSFGYRGPGELFF
TRBV7-8	.	TRBJ1-2	few	TGTGCCAGCAGCCCAGGCAGAGCCTATGGCTACACCTTC	CASSPGRAYGYTF
TRBV27	TRBD2	TRBJ2-2	few	TGTGCCAGCAGTTATCGGGGGGACACCGGGGAGCTGTTTTTT	CASSYRGDTGELFF
TRBV19	.	TRBJ1-2	many	TGTGCCAGTAGTATTGTCGGGGGGGCTAACTATGGCTACACCTTC	CASSIVGGANYGYTF
TRBV27	.	TRBJ1-5	few	TGTGCCAGCAGTTTAAAATCACAGGGCAATCAGCCCCAGCATTTT	CASSLKSQGNQPQHF
TRBV19	.	TRBJ2-2	.	TGTGCCAGTAGCGTTGGGGCCGGGGAGCTGTTTTTT	CASSVGAGELFF
TRBV12-5	TRBD1	TRBJ1-2	.	TGTGCTAGTGGTCAGACAGGGAGGTCTAACTATGGCTACACCTTC	CASGQTGRSNYGYTF
TRBV7-2	TRBD2	TRBJ2-5	.	TGTGCCAGCAGCGTGGGACTAGCCGAAGAGACCCAGTACTTC	CASSVGLAEETQYF
TRBV6-6	TRBD2	TRBJ2-1	.	TGTGCCAGCAGTACTCCATTAGCGGGTGGGTTCTTC	CASSTPLAGGFF
TRBV9	TRBD1	TRBJ1-2	few	TGTGCCAGCAGCGTTGCCCCTACAGGGGCATATGGCTACACCTTC	CASSVAPTGAYGYTF
TRBV27	.	TRBJ1-4	many	TGTGCCAGCAGGCAACAGGGAGGAGATGAAAAACTGTTTTTT	CASRQQGGDEKLFF
TRBV19	TRBD2	TRBJ2-4	.	TGTGCCAGTAGCACTAGCGGGAGGACCGTTTCCAAAAACATTCAGTACTTC	CASSTSGRTVSKNIQYF
TRBV7-7	TRBD2	TRBJ2-5	.	TGTGCCAGCAGCGCCGGACTAGCTGGGGAGACCCAGTACTTC	CASSAGLAGETQYF
TRBV14	.	TRBJ2-7	.	TGTGCCAGCAGCCAAGATCTGGGTTACGAGCAGTACTTC	CASSQDLGYEQYF
TRBV7-2	.	TRBJ2-1	.	TGTGCCAGCAGCTTAGCGGGAGTTTCCTACAATGAGCAGTTCTTC	CASSLAGVSYNEQFF
TRBV6-1	TRBD1	TRBJ1-5	.	TGTGCCACCAGACAGGGCACAAGCAATCAGCCCCAGCATTTT	CATRQGTSNQPQHF
TRBV7-8	.	TRBJ1-1	few	TGTGCCAGCAGCTTAGCAACAGGACCGAACACTGAAGCTTTCTTT	CASSLATGPNTEAFF
TRBV6-5	.	TRBJ2-5	.	TGTGCCAGCAGTCCGGGGGAGACCCAGTACTTC	CASSPGETQYF
TRBV11-2	TRBD2	TRBJ2-1	few	TGTGCCAGCAGCTTAGTTGGACTAGCGGGAGGCAATGAGCAGTTCTTC	CASSLVGLAGGNEQFF
TRBV18	.	TRBJ2-2	few	TGTGCCAGCTCACCGAGGACCCACACCGGGGAGCTGTTTTTT	CASSPRTHTGELFF
TRBV4-1	TRBD1	TRBJ1-2	.	TGCGCCAGCAGCTCGGGACAGGACTATGGCTACACCTTC	CASSSGQDYGYTF
TRBV7-3	TRBD1	TRBJ2-3	.	TGTGCCAGCAGCCTCGACAGGGGCAGCACAGATACGCAGTATTTT	CASSLDRGSTDTQYF
TRBV15	.	TRBJ2-1	few	TGTGCCACCAGCAGGGAACCCGGGACAAGATCCAATGAGCAGTTCTTC	CATSREPGTRSNEQFF
TRBV29-1	.	TRBJ1-2	.	TGCAGCGTTGCGAGGGGGAACTATGGCTACACCTTC	CSVARGNYGYTF
TRBV27	.	TRBJ1-1	few	TGTGCCAGCAGTCTAAGACCGTTCACTGAAGCTTTCTTT	CASSLRPFTEAFF
TRBV5-4	.	TRBJ2-2	few	TGTGCCAGCAGCTTGCCGGGCGGGATGACCGGGGAGCTGTTTTTT	CASSLPGGMTGELFF
TRBV29-1	.	TRBJ2-2	.	TGCAGCGTTAAGACAGACCCCACCGGGGAGCTGTTTTTT	CSVKTDPTGELFF
TRBV4-2	.	TRBJ2-3	.	TGTGCCAGCAGGCGAATAGGGACAGATACGCAGTATTTT	CASRRIGTDTQYF
TRBV2	TRBD2	TRBJ2-1	many	TGTGCCATCCTCAGCGGGGCGTCCTACAATGAGCAGTTCTTC	CAILSGASYNEQFF
TRBV5-6	.	TRBJ2-7	.	TGTGCCAGCAGCTTGGTCCAGGGTAACGAGCAGTACTTC	CASSLVQGNEQYF
TRBV7-2	.	TRBJ1-2	.	TGTGCCAGCAGCCCCCTACAGGGAGATTTCTATGGCTACACCTTC	CASSPLQGDFYGYTF
TRBV27	.	TRBJ1-4	.	TGTGCCAGCAGTGATCCGGGACAACGACTGTTTTTT	CASSDPGQRLFF
TRBV5-4	.	TRBJ2-5	few	TGTGCCAGCAGCCCGGATAAAGGGGGTCAAACGCGCGGAGAGACCCAGTACTTC	CASSPDKGGQTRGETQYF
TRBV18	TRBD2	TRBJ2-3	.	TGTGCCAGCTCACGCTCTAGCGGGGGAGGAGATACGCAGTATTTT	CASSRSSGGGDTQYF